Shown below are 23 T cell receptor beta chains from a single sample sequenced in a study of blood T cell repertoires in COVID-19. Assay used: immunoSEQ multiplex PCR; TCRdb lists only in-frame clones, some missing. The sample comprises approximately 460,000 clones, roughly 87% of which are singletons, and around 0.9% rests with the top ten. The specimen sequenced was peripheral blood. These TCRs come from a man between 18 and 35 years old with COVID-19, enrolled during active disease.

The chain employs TRBV24-1 and TRBJ2-1, with a weak D call TRBD2 (6 bases). This CDR3 contains 15 residues. Germline CDR1 is KGHDR and CDR2 is SFDVKD. Trimming removed 4 bases at V and 1 base at J, with 10 bases between. DNA of the CDR3: TGTGCCACCAGTGACCGAGGAGGGTCCTACAATGAGCAGTTCTTC. This sequence encodes CATSDRGGSYNEQFF.

This clone was counted only a few times. This chain uses TRBV11-2 with TRBJ1-2, with D tentatively TRBD1 (6 bases). Germline V lookup: CDR1 SGHAT, CDR2 FQNNGV. The germline V and J ends were trimmed by 1 base and 6 bases, with 12 bases remaining between them. This CDR3 is built from 14 residues. CDR3 protein: CASSLGFQGNGYTF. DNA for the CDR3: TGTGCCAGCAGCTTAGGATTCCAGGGGAATGGCTACACCTTC. The full variable domain, in which reference TRBV11-2 and TRBJ1-2 provide the parts outside the CDR3, is EAGVAQSPRYKIIEKRQSVAFWCNPISGHATLYWYQQILGQGPKLLIQFQNNGVVDDSQLPKDRFSAERLKGVDSTLKIQPAKLEDSAVYLCASSLGFQGNGYTFGSGTRLTVV.

V is TRBV6-6 and J is TRBJ2-7; TRBD2 matches 7 bases. Germline V gene sequence: CDR1 MNHNY, CDR2 SVGAGI (reference sequence). The CDR3 totals 15 residues. Trimming at V came to 0 bases and at J to 2 bases, leaving 4 bases not matched to a gene. Written as DNA, the CDR3 is TGTGCCAGCAGTTACTCGGCGGGGGAAACCTACGAGCAGTACTTC. It codes for CASSYSAGETYEQYF.

V usage is TRBV28 and J usage is TRBJ1-2; 8 bases match TRBD1. Germline V gene data show CDR1 as MDHEN and CDR2 as SYDVKM. The V gene end was trimmed by 5 bases and the J gene end by 3 bases; junction bases not matched to a gene: 8. The CDR3 loop spans 15 amino acids. The CDR3 DNA is TGTGCCAGCAGTGTTTGGGACAGGTTGTACTATGGCTACACCTTC. Amino acids: CASSVWDRLYYGYTF.

Points on this clone: The sample carries other DNA sequences with the same CDR3. This chain links TRBV5-1 with TRBJ2-1, with 11 bases matching TRBD1. With V trimmed by 4 bases and J by 4 bases, 4 bases remained unmatched. The CDR3 consists of 15 residues. Germline V gene sequence: CDR1 SGHRS, CDR2 YFSETQ. The CDR3 protein is CASSRGQGGYNEQFF. CDR3 nucleotides: TGCGCCAGCAGCCGGGGACAGGGGGGATACAATGAGCAGTTCTTC.

This clone was found once. The gene calls are TRBV9 and TRBJ2-5; 11 bases are a match to TRBD2. Trimming removed 3 bases from V and 3 bases from J; junction bases left unmatched: 4. The V gene's germline CDR1 is SGDLS and CDR2 YYNGEE. This CDR3 is built from 15 residues. CDR3 region: CASSAGTSGEETQYF. CDR3 coding DNA: TGTGCCAGCAGCGCCGGGACTAGCGGTGAAGAGACCCAGTACTTC. The whole variable domain, remainder taken from reference TRBV9 and TRBJ2-5, is DSGVTQTPKHLITATGQRVTLRCSPRSGDLSVYWYQQSLDQGLQFLIQYYNGEERAKGNILERFSAQQFPDLHSELNLSSLELGDSALYFCASSAGTSGEETQYFGPGTRLLVL.

The chain combines TRBV2 with TRBJ1-5, with D unclear. V was shortened by 2 bases and J by 6 bases, with 5 bases between the two germline ends. The CDR3 covers 12 residues. CDR1 SNHLY and CDR2 FYNNEI come from the germline V gene. The CDR3 nucleotides read TGTGCCAGCAGTGAATTCTTTCAGCCCCAGCATTTT. Protein: CASSEFFQPQHF.

V gene TRBV11-2 combines with J gene TRBJ1-1, with D unresolved. Trimming took off 6 bases at V and 6 bases at J, with 14 bases between the two ends. The V gene's germline CDR1 is SGHAT and CDR2 FQNNGV. CDR3 length: 13 amino acids. In DNA form, the CDR3 reads TGTGCCAGCAGTCAAACGGTCCTTCCTGAAGCTTTCTTT. This codes for CASSQTVLPEAFF.

This chain joins TRBV14 and TRBJ1-2, with 8 nucleotides matching TRBD1. This CDR3 comprises 16 residues. Unmatched junction bases numbered 11, after V lost 4 bases and J lost 4 bases. CDR1 SGHDN and CDR2 FVKESK come from the germline V gene. CDR3 region: CASSRQGTSLIYGYTF. The CDR3 DNA is TGTGCCAGCAGCCGACAGGGGACATCTTTAATCTATGGCTACACCTTC.

This clone appeared a few times. The chain links TRBV7-9 to TRBJ2-3; TRBD2 is a possible D gene (6 bases). The V and J ends lost 8 bases and 6 bases respectively, with 9 bases between them. Germline loops: CDR1 SEHNR, CDR2 FQNEAQ (reference sequence). This CDR3 spans 11 amino acids. In DNA, the CDR3 is TGTGCCAGCGGGAGCGGGGATACGCAGTATTTT. As protein: CASGSGDTQYF.

This rearrangement joins TRBV5-4 to TRBJ2-3; a possible D gene is TRBD2 (6 bases). The CDR3 contains 13 residues. Germline loops: CDR1 SGHNT, CDR2 YYREEE (reference sequence). V lost 5 bases and J 3 bases, leaving 10 bases between the germline ends. In DNA, the CDR3 is TGTGCCAGCAGGTTGACTAGTACAGATACGCAGTATTTT. Residues: CASRLTSTDTQYF.

V is TRBV14 and J is TRBJ2-1, with TRBD1 matching 9 bases. In germline, CDR1 is SGHDN, CDR2 FVKESK. The CDR3 contains 15 residues. J gave up 4 bases and V 6 bases, and 7 bases lay outside the gene matches. The chain's CDR3 is CASSHRDREYNEQFF. The CDR3 coding sequence is TGTGCCAGCAGTCACCGGGACAGGGAATACAATGAGCAGTTCTTC. Together with reference TRBV14 and TRBJ2-1, the CDR3 gives the full variable domain: EAGVTQFPSHSVIEKGQTVTLRCDPISGHDNLYWYRRVMGKEIKFLLHFVKESKQDESGMPNNRFLAERTGGTYSTLKVQPAELEDSGVYFCASSHRDREYNEQFFGPGTRLTVL.

The chain combines TRBV19 with TRBJ2-2; 8 positions agree with TRBD1. CDR3 length: 14 amino acids. V was clipped by 6 bases and J by 4 bases; unmatched bases: 4. Germline V gives CDR1 LNHDA, CDR2 SQIVND (reference sequence). The CDR3 nucleotides read TGTGCCAGTAGGAAAACAGGGGGCACCGGGGAGCTGTTTTTT. It translates to CASRKTGGTGELFF. The whole variable domain, filled in from reference TRBV19 and TRBJ2-2, reads DGGITQSPKYLFRKEGQNVTLSCEQNLNHDAMYWYRQDPGQGLRLIYYSQIVNDFQKGDIAEGYSVSREKKESFPLTVTSAQKNPTAFYLCASRKTGGTGELFFGEGSRLTVL.

The chain uses TRBV11-1 and TRBJ2-7; TRBD1 matches 7 bases. Trimming at V came to 3 bases and at J to 1 base, leaving 9 bases not matched to a gene. There are 16 residues in the CDR3. From germline, CDR1 is SGHAT and CDR2 FQDESV (reference sequence). The CDR3 DNA sequence: TGTGCCAGCAGCTTTGGGACAGAAGAAGGATCCTACGAGCAGTACTTC. It yields the protein CASSFGTEEGSYEQYF.

The genes are TRBV5-1 and TRBJ2-6; the match to TRBD1 covers 8 bases. Germline loops: CDR1 SGHRS, CDR2 YFSETQ. The CDR3 covers 17 residues. V trimming: 3 bases; J trimming: 0 bases; junction bases outside the gene matches: 5. The CDR3 DNA reads as TGCGCCAGCAGCTACAGGGGGGAAAGCTCTGGGGCCAACGTCCTGACTTTC. Its translation: CASSYRGESSGANVLTF.

This clone has a handful of counts. Here the CDR3 reads CASSSGLAFSYEQYF. CDR3 nucleotides: TGTGCCAGCAGCTCGGGACTAGCGTTCTCCTACGAGCAGTACTTC. V usage is TRBV7-9 and J usage is TRBJ2-7; 10 positions match TRBD2. The CDR3 has 15 amino acids. The V gene end was trimmed by 4 bases and the J gene end by 0 bases; junction bases not matched to a gene: 3. CDR1 is SEHNR and CDR2 is FQNEAQ in the germline V gene (reference sequence).

V usage is TRBV15 and J usage is TRBJ2-3; TRBD2 agrees at 8 bases. This CDR3 region has 16 residues. V dropped 0 bases and J dropped 6; count of bases not matched to a gene: 8. Germline CDR1 and CDR2: LNHNV and YYDKDF (reference sequence). DNA for the CDR3: TGTGCCACCAGCAGAGATCCCGGCGGGGGGATGGATACGCAGTATTTT. Translating it yields CATSRDPGGGMDTQYF.

This sequence joins TRBV19 and TRBJ1-5, with D tentatively TRBD1 (6 bases). Per the germline V gene, CDR1 is LNHDA and CDR2 is SQIVND (reference sequence). Trimming took 3 bases from V and 5 from J, leaving 11 bases between them. This CDR3 has 14 residues. The CDR3: CASSITGQDQPQHF. The CDR3 nucleotides read TGTGCCAGTAGTATTACAGGGCAAGATCAGCCCCAGCATTTT.

The chain is built from TRBV18 and TRBJ1-5, with D unclear. This CDR3 is built from 16 residues. The V gene's germline CDR1 is KGHSH and CDR2 LQKENI. Trimming removed 3 bases from V and 5 bases from J, with 17 bases in between. The CDR3 is CASSPRGYPSYQPQHF. The CDR3 coding sequence is TGTGCCAGCTCACCCCGAGGGTATCCCTCATATCAGCCCCAGCATTTT.

The J gene is TRBJ2-5, the V gene TRBV6-5; 8 bases align to TRBD1. The junction had 4 bases not matched to a gene; V was cut back by 5 bases and J by 5 bases. This CDR3 has 13 amino acids. The germline V gene encodes CDR1 MNHEY and CDR2 SVGAGI. The CDR3 coding sequence is TGTGCCAGCAGTCAGACAGGGGAGGAGACCCAGTACTTC. This codes for CASSQTGEETQYF.

V gene TRBV7-2 combines with J gene TRBJ2-1; D ambiguous. Trimming pared 2 bases from V and 11 bases from J, leaving 13 bases between. Germline V gives CDR1 SGHTA, CDR2 FQGNSA. This CDR3 is built from 13 residues. The CDR3 is CASSLPPRMQQFF. The CDR3 bases are TGTGCCAGCAGCTTACCACCGAGAATGCAGCAGTTCTTC.

This chain uses TRBV5-1 with TRBJ1-3, with 7 positions matching TRBD1. The CDR3 runs 17 residues. Trimming took 0 bases from V and 2 from J; bases not matched to a gene: 8. The germline CDR1 and CDR2 sequences are SGHRS and YFSETQ. The CDR3 reads CASSLVGDRSPGNTIYF. As DNA, the CDR3 is TGCGCCAGCAGCTTGGTGGGGGACAGATCGCCTGGAAACACCATATATTTT.

This clone was detected only once. This sequence joins TRBV3-1 (or the pseudogene TRBV3-2) and TRBJ1-2; D call uncertain. V gave up 1 base and J gave up 3 bases, with 9 bases separating them. In germline, CDR1 is LGHDT, CDR2 YNNKEL (reference sequence). The length of the CDR3 is 14 residues. Written as DNA, the CDR3 is TGTGCCAGCAGCCAAGCAGAGGCGTACTATGGCTACACCTTC. Its translation is CASSQAEAYYGYTF.